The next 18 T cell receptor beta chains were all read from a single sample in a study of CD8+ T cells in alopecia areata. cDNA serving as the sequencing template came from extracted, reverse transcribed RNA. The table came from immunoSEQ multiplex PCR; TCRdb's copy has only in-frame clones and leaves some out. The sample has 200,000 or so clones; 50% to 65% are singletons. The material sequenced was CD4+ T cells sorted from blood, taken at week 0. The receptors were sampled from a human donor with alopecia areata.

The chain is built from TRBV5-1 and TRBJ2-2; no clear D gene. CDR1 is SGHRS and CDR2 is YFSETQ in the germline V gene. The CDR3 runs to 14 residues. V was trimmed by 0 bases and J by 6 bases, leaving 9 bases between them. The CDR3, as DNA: TGCGCCAGCAGCTTGGTGCCCCTTGCCGGGGAGCTGTTTTTT. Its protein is CASSLVPLAGELFF.

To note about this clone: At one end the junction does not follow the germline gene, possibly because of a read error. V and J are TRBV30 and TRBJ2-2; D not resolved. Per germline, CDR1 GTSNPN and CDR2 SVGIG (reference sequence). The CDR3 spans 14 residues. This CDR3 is CAWSASLNSGELFF. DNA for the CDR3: TGTGCCTGGAGTGCCTCTCTTAACAGCGGGGAGCTGTTTTTT. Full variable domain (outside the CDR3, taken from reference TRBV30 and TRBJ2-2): SQTIHQWPATLVQPVGSPLSLECTVEGTSNPNLYWYRQAAGRGLQLLFYSVGIGQISSEVPQNLSASRPQDRQFILSSKKLLLSDSGFYLCAWSASLNSGELFFGEGSRLTVL.

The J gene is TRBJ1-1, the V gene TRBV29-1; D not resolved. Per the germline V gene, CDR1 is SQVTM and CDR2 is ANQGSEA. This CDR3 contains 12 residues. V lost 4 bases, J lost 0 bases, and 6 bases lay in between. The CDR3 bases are TGCAGCGTTGCCAGGATGAACACTGAAGCTTTCTTT. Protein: CSVARMNTEAFF.

The CDR3 loop reads CASSLGRINQPQHF. The CDR3, as DNA: TGTGCCAGCAGCTTGGGACGGATCAATCAGCCCCAGCATTTT. The chain couples TRBV5-6 to TRBJ1-5, with D unresolved. Trimming shortened V by 0 bases and J by 3 bases, and 7 bases separated the two germline ends. The germline gives CDR1 SGHDT, CDR2 YYEEEE. This CDR3 comprises 14 residues. The full variable domain, completed using reference TRBV5-6 and TRBJ1-5, is DAGVTQSPTHLIKTRGQQVTLRCSPKSGHDTVSWYQQALGQGPQFIFQYYEEEERQRGNFPDRFSGHQFPNYSSELNVNALLLGDSALYLCASSLGRINQPQHFGDGTRLSIL.

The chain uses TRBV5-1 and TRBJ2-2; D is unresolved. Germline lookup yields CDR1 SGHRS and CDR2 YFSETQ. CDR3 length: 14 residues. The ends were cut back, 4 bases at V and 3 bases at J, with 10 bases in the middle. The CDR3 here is CASSPRADTGELFF. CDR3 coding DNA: TGCGCCAGCAGCCCTCGGGCGGACACCGGGGAGCTGTTTTTT.

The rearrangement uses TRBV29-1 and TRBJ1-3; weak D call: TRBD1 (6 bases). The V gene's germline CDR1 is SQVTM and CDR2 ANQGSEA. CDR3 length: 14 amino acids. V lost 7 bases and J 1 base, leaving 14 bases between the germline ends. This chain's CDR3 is CSAVRQGSGNTIYF. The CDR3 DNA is TGCAGCGCCGTTCGTCAGGGGTCTGGAAACACCATATATTTT.

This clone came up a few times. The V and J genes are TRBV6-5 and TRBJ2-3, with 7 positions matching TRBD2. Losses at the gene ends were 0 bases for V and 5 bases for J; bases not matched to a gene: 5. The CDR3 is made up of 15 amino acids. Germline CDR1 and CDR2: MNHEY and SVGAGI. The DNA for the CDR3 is TGTGCCAGCAGTTACTCGTGGGGCGGGGGAGATACGCAGTATTTT. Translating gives CASSYSWGGGDTQYF.

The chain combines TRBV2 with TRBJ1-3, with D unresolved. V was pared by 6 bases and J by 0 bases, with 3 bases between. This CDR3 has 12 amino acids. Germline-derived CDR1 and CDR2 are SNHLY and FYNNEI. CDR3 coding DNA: TGTGCCAGCAGCGGCTCTGGAAACACCATATATTTT. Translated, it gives CASSGSGNTIYF.

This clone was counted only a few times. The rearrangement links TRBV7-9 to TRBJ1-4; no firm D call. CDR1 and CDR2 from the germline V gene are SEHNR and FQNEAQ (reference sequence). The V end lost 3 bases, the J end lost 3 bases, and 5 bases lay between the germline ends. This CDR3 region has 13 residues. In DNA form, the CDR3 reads TGTGCCAGCAGCTTTACGTCTAATGAAAAACTGTTTTTT. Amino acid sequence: CASSFTSNEKLFF.

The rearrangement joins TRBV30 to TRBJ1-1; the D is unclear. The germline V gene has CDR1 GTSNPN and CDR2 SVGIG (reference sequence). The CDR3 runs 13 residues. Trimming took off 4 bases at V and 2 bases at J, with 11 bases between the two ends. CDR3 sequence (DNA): TGTGCCTGGAACGAGGGATTAAACACTGAAGCTTTCTTT. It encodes CAWNEGLNTEAFF.

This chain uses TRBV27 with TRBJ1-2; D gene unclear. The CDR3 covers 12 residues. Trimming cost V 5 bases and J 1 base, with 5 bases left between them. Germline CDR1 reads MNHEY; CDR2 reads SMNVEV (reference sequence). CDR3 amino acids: CASSTHNYGYTF. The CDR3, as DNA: TGTGCCAGCAGTACTCATAACTATGGCTACACCTTC.

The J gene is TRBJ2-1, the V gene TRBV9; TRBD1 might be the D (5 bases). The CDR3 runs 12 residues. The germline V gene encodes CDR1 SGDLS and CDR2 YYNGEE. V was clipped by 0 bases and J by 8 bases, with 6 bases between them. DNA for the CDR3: TGTGCCAGCAGCGTAGTAGGGGATGAGCAGTTCTTC. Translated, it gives CASSVVGDEQFF.

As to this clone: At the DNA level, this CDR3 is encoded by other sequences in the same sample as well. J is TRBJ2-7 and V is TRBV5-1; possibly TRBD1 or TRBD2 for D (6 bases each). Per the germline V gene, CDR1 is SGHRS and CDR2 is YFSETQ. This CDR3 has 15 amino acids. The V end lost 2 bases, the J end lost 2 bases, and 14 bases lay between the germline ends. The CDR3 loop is CASSFSRGRTYEQYF. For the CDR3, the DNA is TGCGCCAGCAGCTTTTCCCGGGGGCGAACCTACGAGCAGTACTTC.

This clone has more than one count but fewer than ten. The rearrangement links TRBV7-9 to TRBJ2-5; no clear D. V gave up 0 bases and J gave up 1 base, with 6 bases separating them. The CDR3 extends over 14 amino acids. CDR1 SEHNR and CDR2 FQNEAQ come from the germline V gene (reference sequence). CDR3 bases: TGTGCCAGCAGCTTAGCTGGCAGCCAAGAGACCCAGTACTTC. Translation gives CASSLAGSQETQYF.

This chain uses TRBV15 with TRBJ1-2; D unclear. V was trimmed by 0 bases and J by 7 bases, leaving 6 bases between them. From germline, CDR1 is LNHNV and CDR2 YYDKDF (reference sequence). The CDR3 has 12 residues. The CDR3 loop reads CATSRDYGGYTF. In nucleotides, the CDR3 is TGTGCCACCAGCAGAGATTATGGTGGCTACACCTTC.

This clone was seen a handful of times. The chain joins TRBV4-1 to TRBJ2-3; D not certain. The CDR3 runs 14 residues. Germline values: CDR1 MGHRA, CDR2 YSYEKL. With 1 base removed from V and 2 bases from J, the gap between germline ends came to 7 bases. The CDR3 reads CASSQGWITDTQYF. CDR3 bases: TGCGCCAGCAGCCAAGGCTGGATCACAGATACGCAGTATTTT.

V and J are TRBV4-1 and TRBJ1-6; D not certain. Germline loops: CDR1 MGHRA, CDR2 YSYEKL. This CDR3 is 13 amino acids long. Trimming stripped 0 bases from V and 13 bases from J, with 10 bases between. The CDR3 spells CASSQDGQRPLHF. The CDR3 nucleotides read TGCGCCAGCAGCCAAGATGGCCAGCGGCCCCTCCACTTT.

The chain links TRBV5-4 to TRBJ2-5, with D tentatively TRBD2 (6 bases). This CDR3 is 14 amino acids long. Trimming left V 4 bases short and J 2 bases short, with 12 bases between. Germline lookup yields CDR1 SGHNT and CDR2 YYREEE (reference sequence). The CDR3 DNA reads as TGTGCCAGCAGCGTGAGGACTAAACAAGAGACCCAGTACTTC. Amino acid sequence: CASSVRTKQETQYF.